This entry concerns a single TCR beta chain. These data originate in a study of Ad26.COV2.S vaccination and SARS-CoV-2 variants. Using immunoSEQ multiplex PCR, the repertoire was profiled, and TCRdb retains in-frame clones only, with some absent. The sample has 300,000 to 350,000 clones; roughly 90% are singletons. The treatment here: 19 received Ad26.COV2.S at low or high dose, single or two shots; five or six received placebo; per-sample allocation not given. Day 63 after the first vaccine or placebo injection was the time point for sampling. Cohort 1b enrolled adults aged 18-55 years in Boston. The germline V gene encodes CDR1 MDHEN and CDR2 SYDVKM. Losses at the gene ends were 6 bases for V and 4 bases for J; bases not matched to a gene: 12. The CDR3 is 16 residues long.

The specimen comprised peripheral blood, sampled in a trial of Ad26.COV2.S vaccine versus placebo. This TCR came from a person aged 18 to 59 who received the Ad26.COV2.S COVID-19 vaccine or a placebo. The chain uses TRBV28 and TRBJ2-1; 7 bases are shared with TRBD1. The CDR3 reads CASSQLPGTAYNEQFF. The CDR3 DNA follows: TGTGCCAGCAGCCAACTCCCCGGGACAGCGTACAATGAGCAGTTCTTC.